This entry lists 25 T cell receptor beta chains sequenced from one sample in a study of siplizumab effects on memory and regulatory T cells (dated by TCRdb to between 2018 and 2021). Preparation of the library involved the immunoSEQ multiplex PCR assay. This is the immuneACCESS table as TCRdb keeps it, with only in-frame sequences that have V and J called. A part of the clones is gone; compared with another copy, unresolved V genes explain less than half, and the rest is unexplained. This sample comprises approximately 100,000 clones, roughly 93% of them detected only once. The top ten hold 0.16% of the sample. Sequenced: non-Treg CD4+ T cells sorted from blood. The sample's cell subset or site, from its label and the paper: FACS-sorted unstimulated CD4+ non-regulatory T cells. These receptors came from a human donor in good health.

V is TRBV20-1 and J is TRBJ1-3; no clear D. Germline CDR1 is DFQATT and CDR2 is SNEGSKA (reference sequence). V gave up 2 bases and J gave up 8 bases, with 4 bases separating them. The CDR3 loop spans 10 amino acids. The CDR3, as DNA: TGCAGTGCTAGACAGGACACCATATATTTT. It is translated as CSARQDTIYF.

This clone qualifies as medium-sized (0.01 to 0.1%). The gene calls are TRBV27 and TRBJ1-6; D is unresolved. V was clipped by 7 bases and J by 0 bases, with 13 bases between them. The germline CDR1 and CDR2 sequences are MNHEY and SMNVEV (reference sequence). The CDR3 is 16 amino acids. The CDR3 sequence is CASTSLGNSYNSPLHF. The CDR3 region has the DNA TGTGCCAGCACCTCCCTCGGGAACTCCTATAATTCACCCCTCCACTTT.

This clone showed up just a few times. The CDR3 DNA reads as TGTGCCAGCAGCTTTCAACCCGGACCTCAAGAGACCCAGTACTTC. This translates into CASSFQPGPQETQYF. The gene calls are TRBV7-3 and TRBJ2-5; the D is unclear. This CDR3 has 15 residues. V was trimmed by 3 bases and J by 2 bases, leaving 13 bases between them. Germline CDR1 SGHTA, CDR2 FQGTGA.

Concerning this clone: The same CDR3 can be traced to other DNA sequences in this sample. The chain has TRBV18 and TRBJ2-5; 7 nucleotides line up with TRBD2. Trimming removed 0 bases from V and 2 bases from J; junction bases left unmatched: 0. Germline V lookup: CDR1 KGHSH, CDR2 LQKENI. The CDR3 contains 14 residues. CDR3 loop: CASSPPGLQETQYF. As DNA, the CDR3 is TGTGCCAGCTCACCACCGGGACTACAAGAGACCCAGTACTTC.

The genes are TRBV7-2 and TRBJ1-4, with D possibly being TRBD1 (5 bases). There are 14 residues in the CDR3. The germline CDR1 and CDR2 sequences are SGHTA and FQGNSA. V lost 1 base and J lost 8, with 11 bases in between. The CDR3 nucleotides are TGTGCCAGCAGCTTAGATGGGTGGGGGGAAAAACTGTTTTTT. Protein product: CASSLDGWGEKLFF.

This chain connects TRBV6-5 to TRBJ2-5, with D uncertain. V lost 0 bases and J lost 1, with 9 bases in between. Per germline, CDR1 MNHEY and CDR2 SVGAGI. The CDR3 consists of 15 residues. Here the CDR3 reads CASSYSGLSQETQYF. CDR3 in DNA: TGTGCCAGCAGTTACTCGGGTCTGAGCCAAGAGACCCAGTACTTC.

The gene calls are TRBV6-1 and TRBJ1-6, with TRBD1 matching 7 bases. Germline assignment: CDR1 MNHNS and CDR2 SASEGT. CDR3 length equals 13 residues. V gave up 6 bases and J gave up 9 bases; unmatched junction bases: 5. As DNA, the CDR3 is TGTGCCAGCAGCGGGACAGAAACTTCACCCCTCCACTTT. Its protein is CASSGTETSPLHF.

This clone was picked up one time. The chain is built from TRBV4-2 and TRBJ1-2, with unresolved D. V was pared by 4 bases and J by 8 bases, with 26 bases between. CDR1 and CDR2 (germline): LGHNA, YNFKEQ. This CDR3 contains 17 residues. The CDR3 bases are TGTGCCAGCAGCCCCACCCGAGGTACAGAACCTGTTCGGGGCTACACCTTC. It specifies CASSPTRGTEPVRGYTF.

CDR3 protein: CASSQDGWTSGLPNSGNIQYF. Written as DNA, the CDR3 is TGTGCCAGCAGCCAAGATGGCTGGACTAGCGGCCTTCCTAATAGTGGAAACATTCAGTACTTC. The chain carries TRBV4-2 and TRBJ2-4, with 10 bases that match TRBD2. Germline CDR1 LGHNA, CDR2 YNFKEQ. V shed 0 bases, J shed 6 bases, and the junction held 20 bases outside the gene matches. CDR3 size: 21 residues.

The CDR3 sequence is CASSSNVPEAFF. The CDR3 coding sequence is TGTGCCAGCAGTTCTAACGTCCCGGAAGCTTTCTTT. This chain connects TRBV6-5 to TRBJ1-1; no definite D call. This CDR3 spans 12 amino acids. Germline V lookup: CDR1 MNHEY, CDR2 SVGAGI. V was clipped by 4 bases and J by 8 bases, with 11 bases between them.

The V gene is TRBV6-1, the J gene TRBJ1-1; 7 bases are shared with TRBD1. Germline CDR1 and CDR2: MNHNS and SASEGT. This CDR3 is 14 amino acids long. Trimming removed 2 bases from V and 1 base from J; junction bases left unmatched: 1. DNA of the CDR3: TGTGCCAGCAGTGAACAGGGGGGGAACACTGAAGCTTTCTTT. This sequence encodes CASSEQGGNTEAFF.

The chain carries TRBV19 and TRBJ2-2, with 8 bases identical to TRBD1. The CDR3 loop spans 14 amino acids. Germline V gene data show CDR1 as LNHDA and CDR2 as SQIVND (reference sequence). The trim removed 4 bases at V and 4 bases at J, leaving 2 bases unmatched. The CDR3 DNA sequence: TGTGCCAGTAGTAGGACAGGGATCACCGGGGAGCTGTTTTTT. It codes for CASSRTGITGELFF.

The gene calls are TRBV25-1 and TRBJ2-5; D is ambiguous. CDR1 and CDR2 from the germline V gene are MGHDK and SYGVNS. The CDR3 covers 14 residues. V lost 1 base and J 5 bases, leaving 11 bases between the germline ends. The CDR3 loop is CASSESGSWETQYF. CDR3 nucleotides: TGTGCCAGCAGTGAATCGGGTAGCTGGGAGACCCAGTACTTC.

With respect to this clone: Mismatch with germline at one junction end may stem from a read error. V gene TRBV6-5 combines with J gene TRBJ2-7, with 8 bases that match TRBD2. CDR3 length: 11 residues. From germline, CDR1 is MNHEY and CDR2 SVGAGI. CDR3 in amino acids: CASSTSGGLDF. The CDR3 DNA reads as TGTGCCAGCAGCACTTCGGGAGGGTTAGATTTC.

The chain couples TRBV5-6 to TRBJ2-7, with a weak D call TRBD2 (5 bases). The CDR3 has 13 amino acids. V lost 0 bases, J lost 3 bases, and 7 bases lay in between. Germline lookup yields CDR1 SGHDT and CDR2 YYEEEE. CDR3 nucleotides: TGTGCCAGCAGCTTGGCCCGGGGCTACGAGCAGTACTTC. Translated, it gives CASSLARGYEQYF.

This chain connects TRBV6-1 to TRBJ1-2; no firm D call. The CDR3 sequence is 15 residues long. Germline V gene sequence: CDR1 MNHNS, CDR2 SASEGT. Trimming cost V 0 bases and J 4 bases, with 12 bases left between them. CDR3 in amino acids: CASSEAGINLYGYTF. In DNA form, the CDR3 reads TGTGCCAGCAGTGAAGCGGGGATCAACCTCTATGGCTACACCTTC.

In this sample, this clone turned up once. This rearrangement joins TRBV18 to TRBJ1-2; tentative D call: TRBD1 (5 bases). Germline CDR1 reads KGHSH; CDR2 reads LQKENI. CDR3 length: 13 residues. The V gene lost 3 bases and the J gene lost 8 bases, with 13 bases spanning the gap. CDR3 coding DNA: TGTGCCAGCTCACCGCTCGCAGGGCGCGGCTACACCTTC. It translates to CASSPLAGRGYTF.

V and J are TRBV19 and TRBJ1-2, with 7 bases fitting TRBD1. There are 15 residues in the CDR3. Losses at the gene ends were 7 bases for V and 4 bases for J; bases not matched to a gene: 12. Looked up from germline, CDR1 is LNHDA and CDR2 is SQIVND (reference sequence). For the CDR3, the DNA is TGTGCCAGTAAAAATACCGGAGGGGGCGCCTATGGCTACACCTTC. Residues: CASKNTGGGAYGYTF.

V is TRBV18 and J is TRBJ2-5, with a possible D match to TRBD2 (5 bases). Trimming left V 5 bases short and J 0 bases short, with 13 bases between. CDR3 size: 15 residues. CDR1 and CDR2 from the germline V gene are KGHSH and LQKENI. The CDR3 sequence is CASSLMSGNQETQYF. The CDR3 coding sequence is TGTGCCAGCTCATTAATGTCGGGGAACCAAGAGACCCAGTACTTC.

DNA for the CDR3: TGTGCCAGCAGTGAAGATTTTGGGGGCGGGGAGCTGTTTTTT. Its protein is CASSEDFGGGELFF. This chain links TRBV6-1 with TRBJ2-2; D possibly uses TRBD1 or TRBD2 (5 bases each). This CDR3 region has 14 residues. Germline-derived CDR1 and CDR2 are MNHNS and SASEGT. Trimming shortened V by 1 base and J by 7 bases, and 10 bases separated the two germline ends.

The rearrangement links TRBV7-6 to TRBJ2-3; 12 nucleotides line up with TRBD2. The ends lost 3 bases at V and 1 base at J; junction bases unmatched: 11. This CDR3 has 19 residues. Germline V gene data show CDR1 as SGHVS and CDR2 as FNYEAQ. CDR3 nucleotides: TGTGCCAGCAGCTTGTGGACTAGCGGGGCCTACTTGGGCACAGATACGCAGTATTTT. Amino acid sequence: CASSLWTSGAYLGTDTQYF.

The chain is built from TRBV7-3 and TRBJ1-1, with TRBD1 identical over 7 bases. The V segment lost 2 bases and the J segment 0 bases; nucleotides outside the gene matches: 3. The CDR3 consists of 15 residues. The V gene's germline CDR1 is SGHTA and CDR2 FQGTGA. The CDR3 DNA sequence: TGTGCCAGCAGCTTAGGACAGGTGATGAACACTGAAGCTTTCTTT. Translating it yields CASSLGQVMNTEAFF.

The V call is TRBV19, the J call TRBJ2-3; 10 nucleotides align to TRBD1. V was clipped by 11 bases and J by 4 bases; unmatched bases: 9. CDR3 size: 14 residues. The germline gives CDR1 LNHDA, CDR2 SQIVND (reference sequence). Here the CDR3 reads CASGRQGASDTQYF. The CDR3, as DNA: TGTGCCTCGGGACGACAGGGGGCCTCAGATACGCAGTATTTT.

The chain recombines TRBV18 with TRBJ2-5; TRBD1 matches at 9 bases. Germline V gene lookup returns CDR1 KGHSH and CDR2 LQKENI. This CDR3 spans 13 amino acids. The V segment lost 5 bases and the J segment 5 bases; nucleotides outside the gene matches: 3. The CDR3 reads CASSSGQGETQYF. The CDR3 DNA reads TGTGCCAGCTCAAGCGGACAGGGGGAGACCCAGTACTTC.

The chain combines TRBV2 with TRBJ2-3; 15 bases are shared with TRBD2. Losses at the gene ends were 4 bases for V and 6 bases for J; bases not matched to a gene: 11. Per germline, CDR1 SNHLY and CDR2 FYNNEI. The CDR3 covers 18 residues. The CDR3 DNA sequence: TGTGCCAGCAGTGCCGAAAGGACTAGCGGGGGGGTGGGCGATACGCAGTATTTT. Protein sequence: CASSAERTSGGVGDTQYF.